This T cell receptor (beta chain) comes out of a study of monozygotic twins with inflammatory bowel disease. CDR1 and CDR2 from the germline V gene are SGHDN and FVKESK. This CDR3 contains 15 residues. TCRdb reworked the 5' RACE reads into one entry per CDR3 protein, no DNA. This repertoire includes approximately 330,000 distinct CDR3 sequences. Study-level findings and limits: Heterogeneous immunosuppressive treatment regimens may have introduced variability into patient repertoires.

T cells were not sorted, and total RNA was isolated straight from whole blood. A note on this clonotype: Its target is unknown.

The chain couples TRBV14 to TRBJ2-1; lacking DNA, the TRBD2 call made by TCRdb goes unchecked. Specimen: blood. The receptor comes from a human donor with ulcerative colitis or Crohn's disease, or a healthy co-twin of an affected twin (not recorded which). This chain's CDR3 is CASSPIGLAGGPEFF.